The T cell receptor (beta chain) under discussion was sequenced for a study of CD8+ T cells in alopecia areata. Study at large: Tofacitinib ran for 6 to 18 months before 6 months off drug. The study, taken as a whole, reports: Mouse data revealed clearer TCR sharing than patient data did, a gap possibly tied to HLA. Higher clonality than in normal scalp was seen in lesional scalp, especially alopecia totalis/universalis.

RNA, once extracted, was reverse transcribed into cDNA for use as the sequencing template. Generated by immunoSEQ multiplex PCR, the TCRdb table keeps only in-frame clones and is missing some. The sample carries 90,000 to 100,000 clones, 41% recorded once. Comment on this clone: Its antigen is not identified.

Germline CDR1 SGHDT, CDR2 YYEEEE. The CDR3 is 15 residues long. The germline V and J ends were trimmed by 4 bases and 2 bases, with 15 bases remaining between them. Using a FACSAria, the CD4+ and CD8+ T cells were sorted from the PBMCs. The chain uses TRBV5-6 and TRBJ1-2; D is unresolved. Sequencing was done on a sample of CD4+ T cells sorted from blood. This TCR derives from a human donor with alopecia areata. The chain's CDR3 is CASSQKAQGNYGYTF. CDR3 nucleotides: TGTGCCAGCAGCCAGAAAGCACAAGGGAACTATGGCTACACCTTC.